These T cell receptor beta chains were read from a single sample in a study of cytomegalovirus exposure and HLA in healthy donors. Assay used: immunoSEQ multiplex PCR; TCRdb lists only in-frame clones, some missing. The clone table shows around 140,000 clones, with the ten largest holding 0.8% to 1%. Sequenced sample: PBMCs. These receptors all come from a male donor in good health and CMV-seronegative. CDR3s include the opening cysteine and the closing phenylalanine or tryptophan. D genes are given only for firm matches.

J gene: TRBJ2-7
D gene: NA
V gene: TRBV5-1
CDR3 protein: CASSFSEAYEQYF
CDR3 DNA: TGCGCCAGCAGCTTTAGCGAGGCCTACGAGCAGTACTTC

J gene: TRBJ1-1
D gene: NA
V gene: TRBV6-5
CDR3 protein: CAAQLSGARVGEAFF
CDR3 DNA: TGTGCCGCCCAACTCTCGGGAGCGCGAGTCGGTGAAGCTTTCTTT

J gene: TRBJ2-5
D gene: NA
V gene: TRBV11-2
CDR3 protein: CASSPQRVVQETQYF
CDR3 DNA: TGTGCCAGCAGCCCTCAACGGGTGGTCCAAGAGACCCAGTACTTC

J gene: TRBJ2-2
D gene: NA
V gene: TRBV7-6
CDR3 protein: CASSSGQHGELFF
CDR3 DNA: TGTGCCAGCAGCTCAGGACAGCACGGGGAGCTGTTTTTT

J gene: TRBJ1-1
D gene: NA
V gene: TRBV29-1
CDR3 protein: CSVERGPGGVNTEAFF
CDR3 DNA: TGCAGCGTTGAAAGGGGACCGGGAGGCGTGAACACTGAAGCTTTCTTT

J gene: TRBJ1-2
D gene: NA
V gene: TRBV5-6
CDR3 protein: CASSLPGAYGYTF
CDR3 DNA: TGTGCCAGCAGCTTGCCCGGAGCATATGGCTACACCTTC

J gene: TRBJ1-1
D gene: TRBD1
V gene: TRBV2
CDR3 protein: CASRTGTAMNTEAFF
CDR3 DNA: TGTGCCAGCAGAACCGGGACAGCCATGAACACTGAAGCTTTCTTT

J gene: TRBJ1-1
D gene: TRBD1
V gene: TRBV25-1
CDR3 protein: CASSEWDRRGTEAFF
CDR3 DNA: TGTGCCAGCAGTGAGTGGGACAGGCGGGGTACTGAAGCTTTCTTT

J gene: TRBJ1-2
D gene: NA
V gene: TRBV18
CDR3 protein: CASSPMDGTGYGYTF
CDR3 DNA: TGTGCCAGCTCACCGATGGACGGGACTGGCTATGGCTACACCTTC

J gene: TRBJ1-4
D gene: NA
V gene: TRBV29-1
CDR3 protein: CSVAYRVAEKLFF
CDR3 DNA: TGCAGCGTTGCCTACAGAGTTGCTGAAAAACTGTTTTTT